Listed below are T cell receptor beta chains from one sample, sequenced in a study of response to subunit inactivated influenza vaccine. Via MiXCR, TCRdb re-called the RT-PCR reads, giving one row per CDR3 protein. The sample yields hundreds of thousands of distinct CDR3 sequences, about 25% seen once. The input for sequencing was CD4+ T cells sorted from PBMCs, taken about 5 days after vaccination. The receptors stem from a man between 50 and 59 years old who received an inactivated influenza vaccine. The CDR3 runs from the conserved cysteine through the conserved F or W. The D gene is left open where the match is weak. A row's size may be missing; if present it is once, few, many or a size class.

j_call clone_size v_call d_call cdr3_aa cdr3_nt
TRBJ2-6 few TRBV11-2 TRBD2 CASSPWRDYPSGANVLTF TGTGCCAGCAGCCCGTGGAGGGACTACCCCTCTGGGGCCAACGTCCTGACTTTC
TRBJ2-7 - TRBV12-3/TRBV12-4 TRBD1 CASRPDRGPYEQYF TGTGCCAGCAGACCAGACAGGGGCCCCTACGAGCAGTACTTC
TRBJ2-1 few TRBV24-1 - CATSDLQYRDPNEQFF TGTGCCACCAGTGATTTGCAGTACAGGGACCCCAATGAGCAGTTCTTC
TRBJ2-7 - TRBV20-1 TRBD2 CSAPLAGGSYEQYF TGCAGTGCTCCCCTCGCGGGGGGGTCCTACGAGCAGTACTTC
TRBJ2-3 - TRBV6-1 TRBD1 CASSPDRGRDTQYF TGTGCCAGCAGCCCTGACAGGGGGCGAGATACGCAGTATTTT
TRBJ2-4 few TRBV12-3/TRBV12-4 TRBD2 CASSFWSGDIQYF TGTGCCAGCAGTTTCTGGAGCGGGGACATTCAGTACTTC
TRBJ2-3 few TRBV10-3 TRBD2 CASNPREGSTDTQYF TGTGCCAGCAATCCCAGGGAGGGAAGCACAGATACGCAGTATTTT
TRBJ2-1 few TRBV20-1 TRBD2 CSARGGVISGRDSYNEQFF TGCAGTGCTAGAGGGGGAGTCATTAGCGGGAGAGACTCCTACAATGAGCAGTTCTTC
TRBJ1-6 - TRBV20-1 - CSARRQAHNSPLHF TGCAGTGCCCGAAGACAGGCTCATAATTCACCCCTCCACTTT
TRBJ2-7 few TRBV7-9 - CASSHPGRRTYEQYF TGTGCCAGCAGCCATCCGGGACGCAGAACCTACGAGCAGTACTTC
TRBJ2-6 - TRBV6-2/TRBV6-3 - CASTNRLGSGANVLTF TGTGCCAGCACCAATAGGCTGGGCTCTGGGGCCAACGTCCTGACTTTC
TRBJ1-6 - TRBV12-3/TRBV12-4 - CASSLGVGNSPLHF TGTGCCAGCAGTTTGGGGGTGGGAAATTCACCCCTCCACTTT
TRBJ2-1 many TRBV20-1 - CSARDIISYNEQFF TGCAGTGCTAGAGATATCATCTCCTACAATGAGCAGTTCTTC
TRBJ2-7 few TRBV28 - CASTAGGLSYEQYF TGTGCCAGCACCGCCGGGGGCCTCTCCTACGAGCAGTACTTC
TRBJ2-1 - TRBV5-6 - CASSLVPTGRAYNEQFF TGTGCCAGCAGCTTGGTGCCCACAGGGCGGGCCTACAATGAGCAGTTCTTC
TRBJ2-1 few TRBV6-5 - CASSSSPGGYSEQFF TGTGCCAGCAGTTCGTCCCCGGGTGGGTACTCTGAGCAGTTCTTC
TRBJ2-7 many TRBV6-2/TRBV6-3 TRBD2 CASRLAGAHEQYF TGTGCCAGCAGACTAGCGGGAGCGCACGAGCAGTACTTC
TRBJ2-4 - TRBV29-1 TRBD1 CSVVPGGNAKNIQYF TGCAGCGTTGTGCCAGGGGGTAACGCCAAAAACATTCAGTACTTC
TRBJ2-6 - TRBV21-1 - CASSKEGGAYSGANVLTF TGTGCCAGCAGCAAAGAAGGCGGAGCGTACTCTGGGGCCAACGTCCTGACTTTC
TRBJ2-3 - TRBV28 - CASLRRASFIGTDTQYF TGTGCCAGCTTGAGGAGGGCCAGTTTCATCGGCACAGATACGCAGTATTTT
TRBJ2-5 few TRBV20-1 TRBD1 CSADRGERETQYF TGCAGTGCAGACAGGGGAGAAAGAGAGACCCAGTACTTC
TRBJ2-1 - TRBV20-1 - CSAPSQARSYNEQFF TGCAGTGCACCTTCCCAGGCTAGATCCTACAATGAGCAGTTCTTC
TRBJ2-5 - TRBV6-1 - CASSHRVGETQYF TGTGCCAGCAGCCACAGGGTTGGGGAGACCCAGTACTTC
TRBJ1-6 few TRBV10-3 - CAISETRVNSPLHF TGTGCCATCAGTGAGACCAGGGTCAATTCACCCCTCCACTTT
TRBJ2-3 few TRBV7-9 TRBD2 CASSPRLAVADTQYF TGTGCCAGCAGCCCAAGACTAGCCGTGGCAGATACGCAGTATTTT
TRBJ2-7 - TRBV4-2 - CASSQEGAGTYEQYF TGTGCCAGCAGCCAAGAAGGGGCAGGAACCTACGAGCAGTACTTC
TRBJ2-4 - TRBV24-1 - CATSDTRDPLAKNIQYF TGTGCCACCAGTGATACCCGGGACCCACTAGCCAAAAACATTCAGTACTTC
TRBJ2-7 - TRBV5-8 - CASSFLRGSGREQYF TGTGCCAGCAGCTTCCTCCGGGGTTCGGGGCGCGAGCAGTACTTC
TRBJ2-7 few TRBV28 TRBD1 CASSFPRDRGDFPSYEQYF TGTGCCAGCAGTTTCCCCCGGGACAGGGGCGACTTTCCCTCCTACGAGCAGTACTTC
TRBJ2-5 - TRBV7-2 - CASSLEGWDRETQYF TGTGCCAGCAGCTTAGAAGGGTGGGATCGGGAGACCCAGTACTTC
TRBJ1-1 - TRBV20-1 - CSASLARVNTEAFF TGCAGTGCTAGCTTGGCCAGGGTGAACACTGAAGCTTTCTTT
TRBJ1-2 few TRBV12-3/TRBV12-4 TRBD1 CASSANGDRAILSYGYTF TGTGCCAGCAGTGCCAATGGGGACAGGGCCATTCTGTCCTATGGCTACACCTTC
TRBJ2-7 - TRBV5-5 - CASSLAGADRSEQYF TGTGCCAGCAGCTTGGCCGGTGCGGATAGAAGCGAGCAGTACTTC
TRBJ2-7 - TRBV6-5 - CASSYLASRRNEQYF TGTGCCAGCAGTTACCTGGCCTCCCGGAGGAACGAGCAGTACTTC
TRBJ1-1 - TRBV28 - CASSIWGAEAFF TGTGCCAGCAGTATTTGGGGGGCTGAAGCTTTCTTT
TRBJ2-4 - TRBV6-2/TRBV6-3 - CASSLPQKNIQYF TGTGCCAGCAGTCTCCCCCAGAAAAACATTCAGTACTTC
TRBJ2-3 - TRBV5-6 - CASSPRRVGTQYF TGTGCCAGCAGCCCAAGAAGGGTCGGTACGCAGTATTTT
TRBJ1-1 - TRBV7-2 - CASSLMGRRGSEAFF TGTGCCAGCAGCTTAATGGGACGCCGTGGATCTGAAGCTTTCTTT
TRBJ1-5 few TRBV12-3/TRBV12-4 TRBD1 CASSYRGLPQHF TGTGCCAGCAGTTACAGGGGTTTGCCCCAGCATTTT
TRBJ2-2 - TRBV11-2 - CASSPPEGGTGELFF TGTGCCAGCAGCCCTCCGGAGGGCGGAACCGGGGAGCTGTTTTTT
TRBJ1-6 - TRBV12-3/TRBV12-4 - CASSPGPSPLHF TGTGCCAGCAGCCCCGGCCCTTCACCCCTCCACTTT
TRBJ2-5 - TRBV10-3 - CAISDLAGRETQYF TGTGCCATCAGTGACCTGGCAGGGAGGGAGACCCAGTACTTC
TRBJ1-6 few TRBV6-1 - CASRNRGGLAPLHF TGTGCCAGCAGAAATCGTGGGGGACTAGCACCCCTCCACTTT
TRBJ2-5 few TRBV5-1 - CASSLDSGWVETQYF TGCGCCAGCAGCTTGGATTCAGGGTGGGTGGAGACCCAGTACTTC
TRBJ2-5 - TRBV7-9 TRBD1 CASSLASGTGIETQYF TGTGCCAGCAGCTTAGCATCAGGGACAGGCATAGAGACCCAGTACTTC
TRBJ1-2 - TRBV28 TRBD1 CASSQTGTGVLGYTF TGTGCCAGCAGTCAGACCGGGACAGGGGTTCTTGGCTACACCTTC
TRBJ2-2 - TRBV3-1 TRBD2 CASRPRLAGELTGELFF TGTGCCAGCAGACCTCGACTAGCGGGAGAGTTGACCGGGGAGCTGTTTTTT